This T cell receptor (beta chain) is drawn from a study of response to subunit inactivated influenza vaccine. The study, taken as a whole, reports: That few new T cells are recruited by each seasonal influenza vaccination was the authors' suggestion.

This clonotype was seen a single time. Its antigen is currently unknown. This CDR3 is built from 16 residues. In TCRdb, the RT-PCR reads were re-called with MiXCR into one record per CDR3 protein. Here the sample spans just under 550,000 distinct CDR3 sequences, 20% to 25% being singletons. These data were also reused for a study on T cells expressing NK-cell markers. This second report adds: The TCR beta cDNA came from 5'RACE template switching with UMIs. Top CD8+ clonotypes included the dominant CD3+CD56+NKG2C+ clonotypes in six donors. In a handful of donors, dominant clonotypes made up about 25-65% of CD3+CD56-NKG2C+ cells. Whether expanded NKG2C+ T cell clones recognized HCMV stayed uncertain.

Specimen: CD4+ T cells sorted from PBMCs, collected about 12 days after vaccination. The rearrangement uses TRBV12-2 and TRBJ2-7; the table names TRBD1, a call not compared with the DNA. TRBV12-2 is labeled a pseudogene. This clonotype was obtained from a man aged 45-65 years who received an inactivated influenza vaccine. The CDR3 bases are TGTGCAAGTCGCTCCACCGGGACGGCAAGCTCCTACGAGCAGTACTTC. As protein: CASRSTGTASSYEQYF.